Listed here are 19 T cell receptor beta chains from one sample, sequenced in a study of blood T cell repertoires in COVID-19. Data came from immunoSEQ multiplex PCR; TCRdb stores just in-frame clones and leaves some out. The sample lists roughly 140,000 clones; 70% to 85% were seen once. The specimen sequenced was peripheral blood. The receptors shown here come from a man aged 55-75 years with active or convalescent COVID-19.

The chain combines TRBV7-2 with TRBJ2-1; 10 nucleotides match TRBD2. With 7 bases clipped from V and 6 bases from J, the junction kept 3 bases outside the gene matches. Germline-derived CDR1 and CDR2 are SGHTA and FQGNSA. CDR3 length: 13 residues. DNA for the CDR3: TGTGCCAGCAACGAGCGGGGGGGCAATGAGCAGTTCTTC. Translated: CASNERGGNEQFF.

This chain connects TRBV3-1 (or the pseudogene TRBV3-2) to TRBJ1-2; D ambiguous. In germline, CDR1 is LGHDT, CDR2 YNNKEL (reference sequence). The V gene lost 0 bases and the J gene lost 7 bases, with 18 bases spanning the gap. The CDR3 contains 16 residues. The CDR3 DNA reads as TGTGCCAGCAGCCAAGATCGCCTAGTGGAAATGCGTGGCTACACCTTC. It is translated as CASSQDRLVEMRGYTF.

This clone appeared a single time. The chain is built from TRBV19 and TRBJ2-5; a weak D match, TRBD2 (6 bases). The V end lost 4 bases, the J end lost 6 bases, and 21 bases lay between the germline ends. This CDR3 has 16 amino acids. Per the germline V gene, CDR1 is LNHDA and CDR2 is SQIVND (reference sequence). CDR3 sequence: CASSTLDYNSRKTQYF. In DNA form, the CDR3 reads TGTGCCAGTAGTACGTTGGACTACAACTCGCGGAAGACCCAGTACTTC. Looking up the rest from reference TRBV19 and TRBJ2-5 gives the full variable domain: DGGITQSPKYLFRKEGQNVTLSCEQNLNHDAMYWYRQDPGQGLRLIYYSQIVNDFQKGDIAEGYSVSREKKESFPLTVTSAQKNPTAFYLCASSTLDYNSRKTQYFGPGTRLLVL.

The sample holds a few counts of this clone. This sequence joins TRBV10-1 and TRBJ1-2; possibly TRBD1 for D (6 bases). V lost 0 bases to trimming and J lost 5 bases, with 19 bases between them. This CDR3 spans 17 amino acids. Germline V gene sequence: CDR1 WNHNN, CDR2 SYGVQD (reference sequence). The CDR3 region has the DNA TGCGCCAGCAGTGAGTCCACTGGATCGGACAGTCTTTATGGCTACACCTTC. Protein sequence: CASSESTGSDSLYGYTF.

V is TRBV9 and J is TRBJ1-3; D remains ambiguous. Germline V gene lookup returns CDR1 SGDLS and CDR2 YYNGEE. CDR3 length: 13 residues. V was shortened by 2 bases and J by 0 bases, with 3 bases between the two germline ends. Here the CDR3 DNA reads TGTGCCAGCAGCGTTCTCTCTGGAAACACCATATATTTT. As protein: CASSVLSGNTIYF.

Points on this clone: At one end the junction does not follow the germline gene, possibly because of a read error. The sample carries other DNA sequences with the same CDR3. The V gene is TRBV20-1, the J gene TRBJ1-6; perhaps TRBD1 as D (6 bases). The germline gives CDR1 DFQATT, CDR2 SNEGSKA (reference sequence). This CDR3 has 11 amino acids. Written as DNA, the CDR3 is TGCAGCGCTAGAATAAACAGGGTTCTCCACTTT. Residues: CSARINRVLHF.

The chain couples TRBV27 to TRBJ2-7; 9 bases are a match to TRBD1. Per the germline V gene, CDR1 is MNHEY and CDR2 is SMNVEV (reference sequence). CDR3 size: 14 residues. Losses at the gene ends were 7 bases for V and 3 bases for J; bases not matched to a gene: 7. CDR3: CASTMLGQGYEQYF. Written as DNA, the CDR3 is TGTGCCAGCACCATGCTGGGACAGGGCTACGAGCAGTACTTC.

To note about this clone: This specimen includes other DNA sequences encoding the same CDR3. The gene calls are TRBV14 and TRBJ1-2, with 10 bases that match TRBD1. This CDR3 is 15 amino acids long. The germline V gene encodes CDR1 SGHDN and CDR2 FVKESK. V trimming: 1 base; J trimming: 5 bases; junction bases outside the gene matches: 4. In nucleotides, the CDR3 is TGTGCCAGCAGCCAAGCCGGGACAGGGGCTTATGGCTACACCTTC. Protein sequence: CASSQAGTGAYGYTF. Based on the CDR3 plus reference TRBV14 and TRBJ1-2, the full variable domain is EAGVTQFPSHSVIEKGQTVTLRCDPISGHDNLYWYRRVMGKEIKFLLHFVKESKQDESGMPNNRFLAERTGGTYSTLKVQPAELEDSGVYFCASSQAGTGAYGYTFGSGTRLTVV.

The chain carries TRBV7-9 and TRBJ1-1; perhaps TRBD1 as D (6 bases). Between the trimmed V and J ends, which lost 3 bases and 2 bases, there was a span of 10 bases. The CDR3 runs 14 residues. CDR1 and CDR2 (germline): SEHNR, FQNEAQ (reference sequence). The CDR3 sequence is CASSLEQGNTEAFF. The CDR3, as DNA: TGTGCCAGCAGCTTGGAACAGGGAAACACTGAAGCTTTCTTT.

There are a few counts of this clone. V gene TRBV11-2 combines with J gene TRBJ2-3, with 9 nucleotides matching TRBD1. This CDR3 is built from 18 residues. The V gene end was trimmed by 0 bases and the J gene end by 0 bases; junction bases not matched to a gene: 7. Germline V gene data show CDR1 as SGHAT and CDR2 as FQNNGV. CDR3 loop: CASSLDRDRGSSTDTQYF. The CDR3 DNA reads as TGTGCCAGCAGCTTAGATCGTGACAGGGGGTCGAGCACAGATACGCAGTATTTT.

The chain recombines TRBV4-3 with TRBJ1-6; 12 nucleotides line up with TRBD1. Germline assignment: CDR1 LGHNA and CDR2 YSLEER. This CDR3 is 18 amino acids long. V gave up 0 bases and J gave up 9 bases; unmatched junction bases: 9. The DNA of the CDR3 is TGCGCCAGCAGCCAAGACTATACGCCGGGACAGGGGGCTTCACCCCTCCACTTT. The encoded protein is CASSQDYTPGQGASPLHF.

The genes are TRBV6-6 and TRBJ1-1, with TRBD1 matching over 9 bases. Germline trimming cut 0 bases from V and 4 bases from J; bases unmatched to any gene: 3. This CDR3 is 15 amino acids long. CDR1 MNHNY and CDR2 SVGAGI come from the germline V gene (reference sequence). The CDR3 nucleotides are TGTGCCAGCAGTTACTCGACAGGGGGAGGCACTGAAGCTTTCTTT. It encodes CASSYSTGGGTEAFF.

This rearrangement joins TRBV21-1 to TRBJ2-1; the D segment call TRBD2 is taken from the table without a DNA check. TRBV21-1 is a pseudogene. The CDR3 sequence is 17 residues long. The CDR3 loop is CASSKVGRRRRHNEQFF. The CDR3 bases are TGTGCCAGCAGCAAAGTAGGGCGGAGGCGGAGACACAATGAGCAGTTCTTC.

The rearrangement joins TRBV19 to TRBJ1-5; TRBD1 might be the D (5 bases). V shed 1 base and J shed 3 bases, with 19 bases lying between them. CDR3 length: 18 residues. Germline lookup yields CDR1 LNHDA and CDR2 SQIVND (reference sequence). Written as DNA, the CDR3 is TGTGCCAGTAGTATAGCCCGCAGGGTGGGTGGTAACAATCAGCCCCAGCATTTT. Translated: CASSIARRVGGNNQPQHF.

In the case of this clone: At one of its ends the junction is not consistent with the germline gene, which may arise from a read error. The rearrangement joins TRBV6-1 to TRBJ1-1; D remains ambiguous. Germline V lookup: CDR1 MNHNS, CDR2 SASEGT. The CDR3 totals 12 residues. Written as DNA, the CDR3 is TGTGCCAGCAGTGAAAGAATACGGGTCCCGATCTTT. It codes for CASSERIRVPIF.

This clone was counted a single time. The rearrangement joins TRBV6-5 to TRBJ2-1, with D perhaps matching TRBD2 (5 bases). V lost 5 bases and J lost 9, with 11 bases in between. Germline CDR1 and CDR2: MNHEY and SVGAGI. CDR3 size: 12 residues. CDR3 bases: TGTGCCAGCAGTCCCGTCCGGGGTGAGCAGTTCTTC. Translating gives CASSPVRGEQFF.

V and J are TRBV21-1 and TRBJ2-4; TRBD1 was called by the table and not checked on the DNA. TRBV21-1 is a pseudogene. This CDR3 region has 14 residues. The CDR3 DNA reads TGTGCCAGCAACAGAAGGGACAGCAAAAACATTCAGTACTTC. Residues: CASNRRDSKNIQYF.

The chain couples TRBV6-5 to TRBJ2-1; 9 bases align to TRBD1. Germline CDR1 is MNHEY and CDR2 is SVGAGI. This CDR3 has 15 amino acids. The V and J ends lost 0 bases and 7 bases, in that order; junction bases with no gene match: 4. CDR3 residues: CASSYSGTGLNEQFF. The DNA of the CDR3 is TGTGCCAGCAGTTACTCGGGGACAGGGCTGAATGAGCAGTTCTTC.

The chain is built from TRBV2 and TRBJ2-1, with a weak D call TRBD2 (5 bases). Trimming left V 6 bases short and J 3 bases short, with 9 bases between. The germline gives CDR1 SNHLY, CDR2 FYNNEI. The CDR3 is 13 residues long. For the CDR3, the DNA is TGTGCCAGCAGGGAGACTAACTACAATGAGCAGTTCTTC. Protein: CASRETNYNEQFF.